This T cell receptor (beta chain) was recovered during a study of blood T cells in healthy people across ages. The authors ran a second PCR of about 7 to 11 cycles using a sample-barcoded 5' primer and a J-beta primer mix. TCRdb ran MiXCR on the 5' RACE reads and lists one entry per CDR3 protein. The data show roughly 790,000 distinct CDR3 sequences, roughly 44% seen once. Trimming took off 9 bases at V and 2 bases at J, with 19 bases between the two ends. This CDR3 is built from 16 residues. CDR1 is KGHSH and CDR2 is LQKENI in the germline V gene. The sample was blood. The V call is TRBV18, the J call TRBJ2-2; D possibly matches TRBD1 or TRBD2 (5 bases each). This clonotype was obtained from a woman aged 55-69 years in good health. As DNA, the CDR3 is TGTGCCAGTGGACAATCGGGAACCGCCAACACCGGGGAGCTGTTTTTT. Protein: CASGQSGTANTGELFF.